These 21 T cell receptor beta chains came from one sample sequenced in a study of blood T cells in healthy people across ages. For the second PCR, which ran for roughly 6 to 12 cycles, a sample-barcoded 5' primer and a J-beta primer mix were used. Via MiXCR, TCRdb re-called the 5' RACE reads, giving one row per CDR3 protein. Of roughly 700,000 distinct CDR3 sequences detected, roughly 49% appear once; the ten largest clones hold under 35%. Sample: blood. These receptors originate from a woman aged 60-70 years in good health.

The chain links TRBV9 to TRBJ2-1; 11 nucleotides match TRBD1. Germline values: CDR1 SGDLS, CDR2 YYNGEE. Germline trimming cut 2 bases from V and 8 bases from J; bases unmatched to any gene: 6. The CDR3 has 15 amino acids. The CDR3 protein is CASSVTGTGGDEQFF. The CDR3 nucleotides are TGTGCCAGCAGCGTTACCGGGACAGGGGGGGATGAGCAGTTCTTC.

This clonotype was seen a handful of times. The V and J genes are TRBV6-2 or TRBV6-3 and TRBJ2-1; a possible D gene is TRBD2 (6 bases). The CDR3 runs 14 residues. Trimming removed 7 bases at V and 9 bases at J, with 19 bases between. Germline V gene data show CDR1 as MNHEY and CDR2 as SVGEGT. The CDR3 DNA is TGTGCCAGCATTTTAGGCGGGGATCGGGGTGAGCAGTTCTTC. Its translation is CASILGGDRGEQFF.

DNA of the CDR3: TGTGCCAGCAGTAGGGACGGGAGGGCAGATACGCAGTATTTT. Encoded protein: CASSRDGRADTQYF. This rearrangement joins TRBV2 to TRBJ2-3; TRBD2 agrees at 8 bases. The length of the CDR3 is 14 residues. CDR1 and CDR2 (germline): SNHLY, FYNNEI. The ends lost 5 bases at V and 4 bases at J; junction bases unmatched: 5.

The chain's CDR3 is CASTRDGHYEQYF. Here the CDR3 DNA reads TGTGCCAGTACCCGGGACGGTCACTACGAGCAGTACTTC. The rearrangement links TRBV7-9 to TRBJ2-5; D may correspond to TRBD1 or TRBD2 (5 bases each). The J call may be faulty, since TRBJ2-7 better matches the DNA end. Germline V gives CDR1 SEHNR, CDR2 FQNEAQ (reference sequence). There are 13 residues in the CDR3.

This chain joins TRBV7-2 and TRBJ1-2; TRBD1 might be the D (6 bases). CDR1 and CDR2 (germline): SGHTA, FQGNSA. V gave up 5 bases and J gave up 2 bases, with 12 bases separating them. This CDR3 contains 14 residues. The CDR3 sequence: CASSLNQGNYGYTF. The CDR3 DNA follows: TGTGCCAGCAGCCTCAACCAGGGGAACTATGGCTACACCTTC.

The rearrangement joins TRBV18 to TRBJ1-5; D perhaps matches TRBD1 (6 bases). V was pared by 6 bases and J by 1 base, with 13 bases between. Per germline, CDR1 KGHSH and CDR2 LQKENI. The CDR3 totals 15 residues. CDR3 residues: CASSLQGKSNQPQHF. CDR3 nucleotides: TGTGCCAGCTCCCTGCAGGGGAAGAGCAATCAGCCCCAGCATTTT. Complete variable domain (other parts from reference TRBV18 and TRBJ1-5): NAGVMQNPRHLVRRRGQEARLRCSPMKGHSHVYWYRQLPEEGLKFMVYLQKENIIDESGMPKERFSAEFPKEGPSILRIQQVVRGDSAAYFCASSLQGKSNQPQHFGDGTRLSIL.

The chain carries TRBV4-3 and TRBJ1-4; no definite D call. Germline V gives CDR1 LGHNA, CDR2 YSLEER. V was shortened by 0 bases and J by 6 bases, with 8 bases between the two germline ends. The CDR3 length is 14 residues. The DNA for the CDR3 is TGCGCCAGCAGCCAAGAGTACAGATATGAAAAACTGTTTTTT. It specifies CASSQEYRYEKLFF.

This clonotype was picked up one time. A much larger clone is a single base away; this may be a read error. The chain recombines TRBV9 with TRBJ2-3; the D gene is possibly TRBD1 (6 bases). Germline V gene data show CDR1 as SGDLS and CDR2 as YYNGEE. V lost 6 bases to trimming and J lost 1 base, with 12 bases between them. This CDR3 has 14 amino acids. The CDR3, as DNA: TGTGCCAGCAACGTGACAGGTGGCACAGATACGCAGTATTTT. Its protein product is CASNVTGGTDTQYF. Full variable domain (outside the CDR3, taken from reference TRBV9 and TRBJ2-3): DSGVTQTPKHLITATGQRVTLRCSPRSGDLSVYWYQQSLDQGLQFLIQYYNGEERAKGNILERFSAQQFPDLHSELNLSSLELGDSALYFCASNVTGGTDTQYFGPGTRLTVL.

This chain connects TRBV20-1 to TRBJ2-5; 16 nucleotides line up with TRBD2. The V gene's germline CDR1 is DFQATT and CDR2 SNEGSKA (reference sequence). The CDR3 totals 12 residues. The CDR3 DNA reads TGCAGGGGACTAGCGGGGGGGAATGAGCAGTACTTC. Amino acid sequence: CRGLAGGNEQYF.

The chain uses TRBV10-3 and TRBJ1-2; 11 bases are shared with TRBD1. The germline V gene has CDR1 ENHRY and CDR2 SYGVKD. Trimming removed 2 bases from V and 2 bases from J; junction bases left unmatched: 7. The CDR3 is made up of 17 amino acids. In nucleotides, the CDR3 is TGTGCCATCAGTGAGACACCGGGACAGGGGGGAAACTATGGCTACACCTTC. It translates to CAISETPGQGGNYGYTF.

This clonotype has a handful of counts. This sequence joins TRBV4-3 and TRBJ2-3; TRBD2 agrees at 8 bases. The CDR3 length is 19 residues. CDR1 is LGHNA and CDR2 is YSLEER in the germline V gene. Trimming at V came to 0 bases and at J to 10 bases, leaving 21 bases not matched to a gene. The chain's CDR3 is CASSQESGRSLGAVSAQYF. CDR3 coding DNA: TGCGCCAGCAGCCAAGAAAGCGGGAGATCCTTGGGCGCAGTATCGGCGCAGTATTTT.

A few counts support this clonotype. The J gene is TRBJ2-6, the V gene TRBV12-3 or TRBV12-4; 13 nucleotides agree with TRBD2. V was pared by 6 bases and J by 3 bases, with 5 bases of the junction left unmatched. This CDR3 spans 17 amino acids. The CDR3 loop reads CASRRLAGGGGANVLTF. CDR3 bases: TGTGCCAGCAGGCGACTAGCGGGAGGAGGTGGGGCCAACGTCCTGACTTTC.

This chain uses TRBV20-1 with TRBJ2-5; D ambiguous. Germline CDR1 is DFQATT and CDR2 is SNEGSKA (reference sequence). The CDR3 totals 12 residues. Trimming cost V 6 bases and J 5 bases, with 13 bases left between them. The CDR3: CSAEGPGETQYF. The CDR3 nucleotides read TGCAGTGCCGAAGGGCCAGGCGAGACCCAGTACTTC.

V and J are TRBV30 and TRBJ2-4; TRBD1 aligns across 9 bases. The better agreement between TRBJ2-7 and the DNA end casts doubt on the J call. Germline V gives CDR1 GTSNPN, CDR2 SVGIG (reference sequence). This CDR3 is 14 amino acids long. The CDR3 reads CAWSPHRGLYEQYF. Here the CDR3 DNA reads TGTGCCTGGAGTCCTCACAGGGGGCTATACGAGCAGTACTTC.

This clonotype was found a few times. V usage is TRBV9 and J usage is TRBJ1-2; D is possibly TRBD1 (6 bases). In germline, CDR1 is SGDLS, CDR2 YYNGEE. The V and J ends lost 4 bases and 8 bases respectively, with 15 bases between them. CDR3 length equals 13 residues. In DNA form, the CDR3 reads TGTGCCAGCAGCCCCATCGGACAGCTGGGCTACACCTTC. It yields the protein CASSPIGQLGYTF.

This clonotype appeared once. The chain joins TRBV24-1 to TRBJ2-2, with D unresolved. Germline V gives CDR1 KGHDR, CDR2 SFDVKD. This CDR3 region has 13 residues. V lost 0 bases, J lost 7 bases, and 5 bases lay in between. CDR3 coding DNA: TGTGCCACCAGTGATTTGCATATCGGGGAGCTGTTTTTT. It translates to CATSDLHIGELFF.

V usage is TRBV28 and J usage is TRBJ2-5, with a possible D match to TRBD2 (5 bases). The germline CDR1 and CDR2 sequences are MDHEN and SYDVKM. The length of the CDR3 is 18 residues. V was trimmed by 6 bases and J by 5 bases, leaving 28 bases between them. CDR3 in amino acids: CASSSAGEGGVSGETQYF. CDR3 nucleotide sequence: TGTGCCAGCAGCTCAGCCGGGGAAGGCGGCGTCTCGGGGGAGACCCAGTACTTC.

The chain combines TRBV20-1 with TRBJ1-2; 8 bases map to TRBD1. This CDR3 has 13 residues. With 5 bases clipped from V and 6 bases from J, the junction kept 8 bases outside the gene matches. Germline assignment: CDR1 DFQATT and CDR2 SNEGSKA (reference sequence). The CDR3: CSARKTGGDGYTF. The CDR3 nucleotides read TGCAGTGCTCGTAAAACAGGGGGGGATGGCTACACCTTC.

This clonotype was seen many times. This sequence joins TRBV29-1 and TRBJ1-2, with D perhaps TRBD1 (6 bases). V was pared by 0 bases and J by 8 bases, with 16 bases between. The CDR3 consists of 14 residues. Germline loops: CDR1 SQVTM, CDR2 ANQGSEA. The CDR3 loop is CSVEDKTGFDGYTF. The CDR3 nucleotides read TGCAGCGTTGAAGATAAGACAGGATTCGACGGCTACACCTTC.

The chain employs TRBV5-1 and TRBJ2-1; 12 bases line up with TRBD2. With 10 bases clipped from V and 0 bases from J, the junction kept 5 bases outside the gene matches. This CDR3 has 15 amino acids. The germline CDR1 and CDR2 sequences are SGHRS and YFSETQ. CDR3 DNA sequence: TGCGCCTCCCGGACTAGCGGGAACTCCTACAATGAGCAGTTCTTC. Residues: CASRTSGNSYNEQFF.

The chain employs TRBV7-9 and TRBJ2-1, with 9 nucleotides matching TRBD2. Unmatched junction bases numbered 10, after V lost 1 base and J lost 0 bases. The germline V gene encodes CDR1 SEHNR and CDR2 FQNEAQ (reference sequence). This CDR3 is 19 amino acids long. CDR3 region: CASSLVPAGGPNSYNEQFF. DNA of the CDR3: TGTGCCAGCAGCTTAGTCCCAGCGGGAGGCCCGAACTCCTACAATGAGCAGTTCTTC.